Listed here are 32 T cell receptor beta chains from one sample, sequenced in a study of a mutant IDH1 vaccine in newly diagnosed glioma. The data were produced by immunoSEQ multiplex PCR, yet TCRdb's version contains in-frame clones alone and is incomplete. The sample has under 75,000 clones; more than 90% are singletons. The time point denotes: baseline, week 1 (first vaccination visit). Treatment defined: pre-vaccination baseline after standard-of-care therapy. The sample in question was PBMCs, obtained from a glioma patient treated with radiotherapy, temozolomide or both. The receptors come from a man aged 50 or older with glioma.

This sequence joins TRBV20-1 and TRBJ1-4, with unresolved D. There are 11 residues in the CDR3. V lost 4 bases and J lost 8, with 8 bases in between. CDR1 is DFQATT, CDR2 SNEGSKA, per germline (reference sequence). The CDR3 coding sequence is TGCAGTGCTACATGGAGGGAAAAACTGTTTTTT. It translates to CSATWREKLFF.

The chain is built from TRBV5-4 and TRBJ2-7; weak D call: TRBD2 (6 bases). Germline CDR1 reads SGHNT; CDR2 reads YYREEE (reference sequence). The CDR3 loop spans 14 amino acids. Trimming shortened V by 0 bases and J by 3 bases, and 10 bases separated the two germline ends. CDR3 bases: TGTGCCAGCAGCTTGGGCGGGGCCCGCTACGAGCAGTACTTC. This codes for CASSLGGARYEQYF.

This chain links TRBV7-3 with TRBJ2-3; 7 bases agree with TRBD2. CDR3 length equals 16 residues. J lost 5 bases, V lost 5 bases, and 13 bases had no gene match. Germline lookup yields CDR1 SGHTA and CDR2 FQGTGA. CDR3 coding DNA: TGTGCCAGCAGCCGCAAGATTGCGGGAGATGGAGATACGCAGTATTTT. Translating gives CASSRKIAGDGDTQYF.

The chain carries TRBV7-9 and TRBJ1-2; no firm D call. V lost 2 bases to trimming and J lost 6 bases, with 10 bases between them. CDR1 is SEHNR, CDR2 FQNEAQ, per germline (reference sequence). The CDR3 is made up of 13 amino acids. CDR3: CASSLISDNGYTF. In DNA, the CDR3 is TGTGCCAGCAGCTTAATATCGGATAATGGCTACACCTTC.

This chain joins TRBV18 and TRBJ1-4, with 7 nucleotides matching TRBD1. CDR1 KGHSH and CDR2 LQKENI come from the germline V gene. The CDR3 has 17 amino acids. With V trimmed by 6 bases and J by 0 bases, 10 bases remained unmatched. The CDR3, as DNA: TGTGCCAGCTCCCCTGACAGGGTGAAAGCAACTAATGAAAAACTGTTTTTT. It specifies CASSPDRVKATNEKLFF.

The V call is TRBV5-1, the J call TRBJ1-2; D is undetermined. The V end was cut by 1 base, the J end by 2 bases, with 9 bases between. Germline CDR1 is SGHRS and CDR2 is YFSETQ. The CDR3 runs 14 residues. CDR3 in amino acids: CASSLTQPNYGYTF. The CDR3 nucleotides are TGCGCCAGCAGCTTGACTCAGCCCAACTATGGCTACACCTTC.

The CDR3 DNA sequence: TGCGCCAGCAGCTTGGGGGACAGGGGGCACGAGCAGTACTTC. Protein: CASSLGDRGHEQYF. This chain connects TRBV5-1 to TRBJ2-7; TRBD1 agrees at 12 bases. Germline CDR1 SGHRS, CDR2 YFSETQ. V was pared by 0 bases and J by 5 bases, with 0 bases of the junction left unmatched. The CDR3 runs 14 residues.

The chain couples TRBV6-6 to TRBJ2-7; D might be TRBD1 or TRBD2, each matching 5 bases. This CDR3 has 15 residues. Germline CDR1 reads MNHNY; CDR2 reads SVGAGI (reference sequence). V shed 0 bases and J shed 7 bases, with 16 bases lying between them. CDR3 nucleotides: TGTGCCAGCAGTTACTCGAGACGGGTCGAGGGGGAGCAGTACTTC. It yields the protein CASSYSRRVEGEQYF.

The rearrangement joins TRBV30 to TRBJ1-1; 8 positions match TRBD1. The CDR3 contains 14 residues. Germline CDR1 reads GTSNPN; CDR2 reads SVGIG (reference sequence). The V and J ends lost 3 bases and 4 bases, in that order; junction bases with no gene match: 7. CDR3 sequence reads: CAWRDRTGGTEAFF. The DNA of the CDR3 is TGTGCCTGGAGGGACAGAACAGGGGGCACTGAAGCTTTCTTT.

The chain recombines TRBV7-2 with TRBJ1-6; a weak D match, TRBD1 (5 bases). Trimming took off 4 bases at V and 9 bases at J, with 16 bases between the two ends. Germline V gives CDR1 SGHTA, CDR2 FQGNSA. The CDR3 runs to 15 residues. The DNA for the CDR3 is TGTGCCAGCAGCTCAGGGCCCGGGCGCTCTTCACCCCTCCACTTT. Amino acid sequence: CASSSGPGRSSPLHF.

CDR3 amino acids: CASSPVRYEQYF. CDR3 bases: TGTGCCAGCAGCCCGGTCCGGTACGAGCAGTACTTC. The rearrangement joins TRBV7-9 to TRBJ2-7; D is unresolved. Germline V gene sequence: CDR1 SEHNR, CDR2 FQNEAQ (reference sequence). V gave up 5 bases and J gave up 4 bases, with 9 bases separating them. The CDR3 contains 12 residues.

The chain uses TRBV5-1 and TRBJ2-3; perhaps TRBD1 as D (5 bases). Germline loops: CDR1 SGHRS, CDR2 YFSETQ. V was clipped by 5 bases and J by 0 bases, with 10 bases between them. The CDR3 extends over 14 amino acids. CDR3 amino acids: CASSSRASTDTQYF. Here the CDR3 DNA reads TGCGCCAGCAGTTCCAGGGCGAGCACAGATACGCAGTATTTT.

This chain joins TRBV10-1 and TRBJ2-7; D possibly corresponds to TRBD1 (6 bases). Germline lookup yields CDR1 WNHNN and CDR2 SYGVQD (reference sequence). The CDR3 extends over 14 amino acids. Trimming took 2 bases from V and 3 from J, leaving 11 bases between them. The CDR3 nucleotides are TGCGCCAGCAGTGAGCGGACAGCCAACTACGAGCAGTACTTC. Encoded protein: CASSERTANYEQYF.

The chain has TRBV20-1 and TRBJ2-3; the match to TRBD2 covers 7 bases. The J segment lost 13 bases and the V segment lost 3 bases, leaving 7 bases of the junction unmatched. The CDR3 runs 11 residues. Germline loops: CDR1 DFQATT, CDR2 SNEGSKA (reference sequence). CDR3 protein: CSARRLGGEYF. CDR3 sequence (DNA): TGCAGTGCTAGGCGGCTGGGAGGGGAGTATTTT.

Here the CDR3 reads CASCSGDEKLFF. The DNA of the CDR3 is TGTGCCAGCTGTTCAGGTGATGAAAAACTGTTTTTT. V gene TRBV6-5 combines with J gene TRBJ1-4; D unclear. The CDR3 spans 12 residues. Germline V gene data show CDR1 as MNHEY and CDR2 as SVGAGI. V lost 8 bases and J 6 bases, leaving 10 bases between the germline ends.

J is TRBJ1-5 and V is TRBV18; no firm D call. The CDR3 consists of 14 residues. Trimming removed 2 bases at V and 2 bases at J, with 7 bases between. CDR1 is KGHSH and CDR2 is LQKENI in the germline V gene. The CDR3 DNA reads TGTGCCAGCTCACCAGACGGACGCAATCAGCCCCAGCATTTT. Translating gives CASSPDGRNQPQHF.

The V call is TRBV5-1, the J call TRBJ2-3; D gene uncertain. V was trimmed by 0 bases and J by 2 bases, leaving 13 bases between them. The CDR3 covers 16 residues. The germline CDR1 and CDR2 sequences are SGHRS and YFSETQ. The CDR3 reads CASSLGHPYFTDTQYF. The CDR3 DNA reads TGCGCCAGCAGCTTGGGACACCCTTACTTCACAGATACGCAGTATTTT.

This sequence joins TRBV29-1 and TRBJ1-2; D is possibly TRBD1 (6 bases). CDR1 and CDR2 (germline): SQVTM, ANQGSEA. V lost 7 bases to trimming and J lost 4 bases, with 13 bases between them. This CDR3 region has 12 residues. The DNA of the CDR3 is TGCAGCGCCGACAGGTTGGTCTATGGCTACACCTTC. This encodes CSADRLVYGYTF. The complete variable domain, with remaining parts taken from reference TRBV29-1 and TRBJ1-2, reads SAVISQKPSRDICQRGTSLTIQCQVDSQVTMMFWYRQQPGQSLTLIATANQGSEATYESGFVIDKFPISRPNLTFSTLTVSNMSPEDSSIYLCSADRLVYGYTFGSGTRLTVV.

This chain joins TRBV30 and TRBJ1-5; D might be TRBD1 (5 bases). The CDR3 consists of 13 residues. Trimming shortened V by 0 bases and J by 7 bases, and 10 bases separated the two germline ends. Germline CDR1 and CDR2: GTSNPN and SVGIG (reference sequence). The DNA of the CDR3 is TGTGCCTGGAGTGTAAAGGGACGCCAGCCCCAGCATTTT. It codes for CAWSVKGRQPQHF.

The chain combines TRBV2 with TRBJ2-2; weak D call: TRBD2 (6 bases). This CDR3 is 15 amino acids long. Germline V gene data show CDR1 as SNHLY and CDR2 as FYNNEI. V gave up 6 bases and J gave up 5 bases, with 16 bases separating them. DNA for the CDR3: TGTGCCAGCAGCGCTATAGGGGCGGGGACCGGGGAGCTGTTTTTT. This codes for CASSAIGAGTGELFF.

The chain combines TRBV7-9 with TRBJ1-2; tentatively, D is TRBD1 (5 bases). This CDR3 has 15 residues. Per the germline V gene, CDR1 is SEHNR and CDR2 is FQNEAQ (reference sequence). The V and J ends lost 5 bases and 8 bases respectively, with 21 bases between them. The CDR3 DNA sequence: TGTGCCAGCAGCCCCGATACCGGGACCCGAACAGGCTACACCTTC. Its protein is CASSPDTGTRTGYTF.

V usage is TRBV7-2 and J usage is TRBJ2-1; D may correspond to TRBD1 or TRBD2 (5 bases each). Deletions cut 3 bases from V and 1 base from J, with 19 bases between. The CDR3 loop spans 18 amino acids. Per germline, CDR1 SGHTA and CDR2 FQGNSA. The CDR3 nucleotides read TGTGCCAGCAGCTTGATTTCAGGGACCCAAAGATCCTACAATGAGCAGTTCTTC. Protein product: CASSLISGTQRSYNEQFF.

V is TRBV6-1 and J is TRBJ2-7; maybe TRBD1 (5 bases). The ends were cut back, 7 bases at V and 5 bases at J, with 18 bases in the middle. Germline lookup yields CDR1 MNHNS and CDR2 SASEGT. The CDR3 is made up of 14 amino acids. This chain's CDR3 is CASTPLPQGNEQYF. DNA of the CDR3: TGTGCCAGCACCCCTTTGCCGCAGGGTAACGAGCAGTACTTC.

V usage is TRBV28 and J usage is TRBJ2-1; 12 positions agree with TRBD1. This CDR3 is 15 amino acids long. After removal of 6 bases from V and 9 bases from J, the junction contained 9 bases not matched to a gene. The germline V gene encodes CDR1 MDHEN and CDR2 SYDVKM. In DNA form, the CDR3 reads TGTGCCAGCAGGAAGGGACAGGGGGCCTCGGCTGAGCAGTTCTTC. It specifies CASRKGQGASAEQFF.

The chain is built from TRBV19 and TRBJ2-3, with D possibly being TRBD2 (7 bases). V lost 9 bases, J lost 3 bases, and 22 bases lay in between. The CDR3 contains 16 residues. CDR1 is LNHDA and CDR2 is SQIVND in the germline V gene (reference sequence). The CDR3 nucleotides read TGTGCCAGCTCCCCCGTGCGGGGGCGTGGTACAGATACGCAGTATTTT. Translation: CASSPVRGRGTDTQYF.

As regards this clone: Compared with germline, one end of the junction differs, possibly owing to a read error. V usage is TRBV7-7 and J usage is TRBJ2-7, with 7 nucleotides matching TRBD1. The CDR3 sequence is 13 residues long. In germline, CDR1 is SSHAT, CDR2 FNYEAQ (reference sequence). CDR3 nucleotides: TGTGCTAGCAGCCGTGGGACAGCCTACGAGCAGTACTTC. Translating it yields CASSRGTAYEQYF.

The rearrangement joins TRBV18 to TRBJ1-3; no firm D call. CDR1 KGHSH and CDR2 LQKENI come from the germline V gene. V shed 3 bases and J shed 0 bases, with 15 bases lying between them. This CDR3 is built from 17 residues. Here the CDR3 DNA reads TGTGCCAGCTCACCTTTCGACATGCTGAGCTCTGGAAACACCATATATTTT. It yields the protein CASSPFDMLSSGNTIYF.

The chain combines TRBV7-6 with TRBJ2-7; D is unclear. Between the trimmed V and J ends, which lost 4 bases and 4 bases, there was a span of 11 bases. Germline V CDR1 and CDR2: SGHVS, FNYEAQ. The CDR3 consists of 13 residues. The CDR3 region is CASSSSPGYEQYF. Here the CDR3 DNA reads TGTGCCAGCAGCTCCTCCCCTGGGTACGAGCAGTACTTC.

The chain employs TRBV4-2 and TRBJ1-2; 8 positions agree with TRBD1. In germline, CDR1 is LGHNA, CDR2 YNFKEQ. This CDR3 has 14 amino acids. The V and J ends lost 2 bases and 7 bases, in that order; junction bases with no gene match: 6. CDR3 sequence reads: CASSQTPDRAGYTF. CDR3 nucleotide sequence: TGTGCCAGCAGCCAAACTCCGGACAGGGCTGGCTACACCTTC.

This clone was picked up one time. The chain recombines TRBV19 with TRBJ1-5; 7 bases match TRBD1. Germline CDR1 reads LNHDA; CDR2 reads SQIVND (reference sequence). There are 13 residues in the CDR3. V dropped 6 bases and J dropped 2; count of bases not matched to a gene: 1. CDR3 in amino acids: CASSTGGNQPQHF. The DNA of the CDR3 is TGTGCCAGTAGCACAGGGGGCAATCAGCCCCAGCATTTT.

The rearrangement joins TRBV4-2 to TRBJ1-5; 7 bases agree with TRBD1. Germline V CDR1 and CDR2: LGHNA, YNFKEQ. CDR3 length equals 13 residues. V trimming: 8 bases; J trimming: 4 bases; junction bases outside the gene matches: 5. The DNA of the CDR3 is TGTGCCAGCGGAATGACAGGGAATCAGCCCCAGCATTTT. It yields the protein CASGMTGNQPQHF.

The chain joins TRBV6-4 to TRBJ2-3; 14 bases line up with TRBD2. This CDR3 is built from 15 residues. The V gene end was trimmed by 3 bases and the J gene end by 4 bases; junction bases not matched to a gene: 0. Germline V lookup: CDR1 MRHNA, CDR2 SNTAGT. The CDR3 spells CASSETSGGADTQYF. CDR3 bases: TGTGCCAGCAGTGAGACTAGCGGGGGGGCAGATACGCAGTATTTT.